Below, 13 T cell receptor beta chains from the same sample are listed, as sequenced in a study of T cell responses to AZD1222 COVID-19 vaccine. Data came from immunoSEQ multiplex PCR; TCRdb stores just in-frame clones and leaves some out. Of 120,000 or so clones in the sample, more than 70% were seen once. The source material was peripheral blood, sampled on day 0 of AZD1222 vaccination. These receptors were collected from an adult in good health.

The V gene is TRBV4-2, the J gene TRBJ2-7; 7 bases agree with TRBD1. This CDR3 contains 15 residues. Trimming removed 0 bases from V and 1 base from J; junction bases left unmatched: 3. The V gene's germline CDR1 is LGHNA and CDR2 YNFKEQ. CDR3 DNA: TGTGCCAGCAGCCAAGAACTACAGGGGTCCTACGAGCAGTACTTC. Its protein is CASSQELQGSYEQYF.

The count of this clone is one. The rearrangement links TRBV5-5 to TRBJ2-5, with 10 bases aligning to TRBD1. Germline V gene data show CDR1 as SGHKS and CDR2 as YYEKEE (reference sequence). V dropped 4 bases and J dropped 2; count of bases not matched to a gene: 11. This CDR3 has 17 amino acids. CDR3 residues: CASSIASRTGGQETQYF. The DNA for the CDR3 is TGTGCCAGCAGCATAGCTTCCCGGACAGGGGGACAAGAGACCCAGTACTTC. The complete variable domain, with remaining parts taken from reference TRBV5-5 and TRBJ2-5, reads DAGVTQSPTHLIKTRGQQVTLRCSPISGHKSVSWYQQVLGQGPQFIFQYYEKEERGRGNFPDRFSARQFPNYSSELNVNALLLGDSALYLCASSIASRTGGQETQYFGPGTRLLVL.

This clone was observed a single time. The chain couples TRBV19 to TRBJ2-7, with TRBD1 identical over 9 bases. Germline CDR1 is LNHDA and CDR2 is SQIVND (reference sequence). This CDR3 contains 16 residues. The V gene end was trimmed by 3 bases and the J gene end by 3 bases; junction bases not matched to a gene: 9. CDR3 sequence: CASSMGPGTGYYEQYF. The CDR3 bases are TGTGCCAGTAGTATGGGACCCGGGACAGGGTACTACGAGCAGTACTTC.

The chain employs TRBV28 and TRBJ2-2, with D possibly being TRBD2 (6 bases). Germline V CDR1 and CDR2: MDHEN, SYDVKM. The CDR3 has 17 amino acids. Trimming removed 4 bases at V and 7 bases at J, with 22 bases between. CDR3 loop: CASSWGVSEGLNGELFF. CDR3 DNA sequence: TGTGCCAGCAGTTGGGGGGTGTCGGAGGGTTTGAACGGGGAGCTGTTTTTT.

The CDR3 nucleotides read TGTGCCAGCAACATGGACAGGGCTAACGTCTACACCTTC. The encoded protein is CASNMDRANVYTF. V is TRBV5-4 and J is TRBJ1-2; 8 nucleotides line up with TRBD1. The CDR3 contains 13 residues. CDR1 is SGHNT and CDR2 is YYREEE in the germline V gene (reference sequence). V trimming: 6 bases; J trimming: 10 bases; junction bases outside the gene matches: 11.

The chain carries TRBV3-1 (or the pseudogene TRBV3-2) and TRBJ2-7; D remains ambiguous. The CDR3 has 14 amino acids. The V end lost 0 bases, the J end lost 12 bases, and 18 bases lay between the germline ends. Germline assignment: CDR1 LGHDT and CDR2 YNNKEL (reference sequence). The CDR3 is CASSQDVSQARAYF. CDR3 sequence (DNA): TGTGCCAGCAGCCAAGATGTCTCCCAAGCAAGGGCGTACTTC.

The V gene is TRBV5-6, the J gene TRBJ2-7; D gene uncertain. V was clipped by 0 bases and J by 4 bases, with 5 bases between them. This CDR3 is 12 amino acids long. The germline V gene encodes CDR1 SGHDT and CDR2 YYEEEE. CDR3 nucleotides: TGTGCCAGCAGCTTGGGAGATTACGAGCAGTACTTC. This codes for CASSLGDYEQYF.

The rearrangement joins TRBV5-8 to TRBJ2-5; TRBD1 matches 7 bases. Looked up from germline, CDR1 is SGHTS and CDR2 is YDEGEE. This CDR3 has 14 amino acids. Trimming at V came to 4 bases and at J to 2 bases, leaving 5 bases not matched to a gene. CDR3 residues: CASSRRGQQETQYF. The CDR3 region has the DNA TGTGCCAGCAGCCGTCGGGGACAGCAAGAGACCCAGTACTTC.

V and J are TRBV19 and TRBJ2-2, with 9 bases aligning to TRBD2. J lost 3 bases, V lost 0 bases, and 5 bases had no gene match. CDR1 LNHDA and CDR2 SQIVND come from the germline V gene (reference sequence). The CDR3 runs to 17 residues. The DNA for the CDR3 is TGTGCCAGTAGTATAGAGGAGACTAGCGGATACACCGGGGAGCTGTTTTTT. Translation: CASSIEETSGYTGELFF.

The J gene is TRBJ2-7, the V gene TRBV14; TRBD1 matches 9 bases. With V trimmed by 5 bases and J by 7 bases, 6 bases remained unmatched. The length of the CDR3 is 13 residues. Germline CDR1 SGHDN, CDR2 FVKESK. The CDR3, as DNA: TGTGCCAGCAGCTATACGGGACAGGGAGAGCAGTACTTC. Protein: CASSYTGQGEQYF. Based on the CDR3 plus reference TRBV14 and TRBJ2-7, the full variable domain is EAGVTQFPSHSVIEKGQTVTLRCDPISGHDNLYWYRRVMGKEIKFLLHFVKESKQDESGMPNNRFLAERTGGTYSTLKVQPAELEDSGVYFCASSYTGQGEQYFGPGTRLTVT.

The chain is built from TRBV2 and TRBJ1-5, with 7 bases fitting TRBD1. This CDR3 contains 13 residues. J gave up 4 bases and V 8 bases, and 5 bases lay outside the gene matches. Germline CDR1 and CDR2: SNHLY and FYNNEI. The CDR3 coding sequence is TGTGCCAGCGGACAGGAGGAGAATCAGCCCCAGCATTTT. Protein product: CASGQEENQPQHF.

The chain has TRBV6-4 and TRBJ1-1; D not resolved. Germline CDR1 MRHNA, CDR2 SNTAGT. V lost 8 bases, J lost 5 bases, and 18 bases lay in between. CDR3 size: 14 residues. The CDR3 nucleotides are TGTGCCAGCCTGAAGTACTGGAAGTGGACTGAAGCTTTCTTT. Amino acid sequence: CASLKYWKWTEAFF.

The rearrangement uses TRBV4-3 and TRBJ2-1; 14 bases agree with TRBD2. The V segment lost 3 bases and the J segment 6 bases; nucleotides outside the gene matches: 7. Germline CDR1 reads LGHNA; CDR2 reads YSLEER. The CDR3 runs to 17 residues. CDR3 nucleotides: TGCGCCAGCAGCCACGGACTAGCGGGAGGATCAGGCAATGAGCAGTTCTTC. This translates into CASSHGLAGGSGNEQFF.